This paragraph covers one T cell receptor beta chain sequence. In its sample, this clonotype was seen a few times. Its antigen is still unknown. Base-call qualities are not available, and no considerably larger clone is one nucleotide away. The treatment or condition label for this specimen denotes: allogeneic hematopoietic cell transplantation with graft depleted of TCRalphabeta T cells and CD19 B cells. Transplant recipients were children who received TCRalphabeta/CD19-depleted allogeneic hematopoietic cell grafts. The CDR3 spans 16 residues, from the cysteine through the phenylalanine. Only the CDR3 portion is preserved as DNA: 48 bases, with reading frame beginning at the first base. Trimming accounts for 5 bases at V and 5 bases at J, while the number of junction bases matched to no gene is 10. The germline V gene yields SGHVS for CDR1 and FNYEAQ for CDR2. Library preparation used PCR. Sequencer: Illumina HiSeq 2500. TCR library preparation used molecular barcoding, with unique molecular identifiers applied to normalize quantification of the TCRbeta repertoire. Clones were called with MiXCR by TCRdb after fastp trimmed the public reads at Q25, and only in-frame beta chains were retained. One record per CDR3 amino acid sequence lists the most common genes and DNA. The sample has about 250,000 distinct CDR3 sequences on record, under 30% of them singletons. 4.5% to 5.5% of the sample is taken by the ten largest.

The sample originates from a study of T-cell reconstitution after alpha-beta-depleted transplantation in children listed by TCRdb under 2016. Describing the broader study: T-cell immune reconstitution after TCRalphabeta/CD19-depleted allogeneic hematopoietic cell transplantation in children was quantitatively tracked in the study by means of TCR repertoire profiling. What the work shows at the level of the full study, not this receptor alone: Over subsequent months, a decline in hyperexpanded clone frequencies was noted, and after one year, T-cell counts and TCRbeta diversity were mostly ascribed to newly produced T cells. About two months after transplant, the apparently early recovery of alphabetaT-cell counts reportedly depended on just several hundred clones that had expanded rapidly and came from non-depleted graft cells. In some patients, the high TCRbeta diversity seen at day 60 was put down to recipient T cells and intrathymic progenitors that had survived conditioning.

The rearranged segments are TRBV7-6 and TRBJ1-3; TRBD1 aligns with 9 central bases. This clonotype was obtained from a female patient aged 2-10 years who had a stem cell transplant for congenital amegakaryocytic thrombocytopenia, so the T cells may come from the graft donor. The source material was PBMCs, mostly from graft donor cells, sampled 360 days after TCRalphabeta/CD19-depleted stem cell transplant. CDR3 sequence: CASSPRWDRARNTIYF. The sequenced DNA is TGTGCCAGCAGCCCTCGATGGGACAGGGCGAGAAACACCATATATTTT.